This T cell receptor beta chain derives from a study of cytomegalovirus exposure and HLA in healthy donors. Study-wide points: Sequencing likely produced, as an artifact, a cluster of highly shared sequence variants. Cytomegalovirus association was listed for around 170 TCR beta chains.

The CDR3 loop spans 15 amino acids. Germline V CDR1 and CDR2: SGDLS, YYNGEE. V lost 1 base, J lost 5 bases, and 16 bases lay in between. Regarding this clone: Its target is not known.

The primer mix had 60 Vbeta and 13 Jbeta primers. Sequencing was performed with immunoSEQ multiplex PCR; in TCRdb, only in-frame clones are kept and a portion is missing. The table records 200,000 to 250,000 clones, approximately 87% of them present only once. The sample was PBMCs. The receptor's source is a human donor in good health. The chain uses TRBV9 and TRBJ2-7; D perhaps matches TRBD1 (6 bases). The CDR3 region is CASSVSGVRDHEQYF. CDR3 bases: TGTGCCAGCAGCGTATCAGGGGTCCGAGACCACGAGCAGTACTTC.